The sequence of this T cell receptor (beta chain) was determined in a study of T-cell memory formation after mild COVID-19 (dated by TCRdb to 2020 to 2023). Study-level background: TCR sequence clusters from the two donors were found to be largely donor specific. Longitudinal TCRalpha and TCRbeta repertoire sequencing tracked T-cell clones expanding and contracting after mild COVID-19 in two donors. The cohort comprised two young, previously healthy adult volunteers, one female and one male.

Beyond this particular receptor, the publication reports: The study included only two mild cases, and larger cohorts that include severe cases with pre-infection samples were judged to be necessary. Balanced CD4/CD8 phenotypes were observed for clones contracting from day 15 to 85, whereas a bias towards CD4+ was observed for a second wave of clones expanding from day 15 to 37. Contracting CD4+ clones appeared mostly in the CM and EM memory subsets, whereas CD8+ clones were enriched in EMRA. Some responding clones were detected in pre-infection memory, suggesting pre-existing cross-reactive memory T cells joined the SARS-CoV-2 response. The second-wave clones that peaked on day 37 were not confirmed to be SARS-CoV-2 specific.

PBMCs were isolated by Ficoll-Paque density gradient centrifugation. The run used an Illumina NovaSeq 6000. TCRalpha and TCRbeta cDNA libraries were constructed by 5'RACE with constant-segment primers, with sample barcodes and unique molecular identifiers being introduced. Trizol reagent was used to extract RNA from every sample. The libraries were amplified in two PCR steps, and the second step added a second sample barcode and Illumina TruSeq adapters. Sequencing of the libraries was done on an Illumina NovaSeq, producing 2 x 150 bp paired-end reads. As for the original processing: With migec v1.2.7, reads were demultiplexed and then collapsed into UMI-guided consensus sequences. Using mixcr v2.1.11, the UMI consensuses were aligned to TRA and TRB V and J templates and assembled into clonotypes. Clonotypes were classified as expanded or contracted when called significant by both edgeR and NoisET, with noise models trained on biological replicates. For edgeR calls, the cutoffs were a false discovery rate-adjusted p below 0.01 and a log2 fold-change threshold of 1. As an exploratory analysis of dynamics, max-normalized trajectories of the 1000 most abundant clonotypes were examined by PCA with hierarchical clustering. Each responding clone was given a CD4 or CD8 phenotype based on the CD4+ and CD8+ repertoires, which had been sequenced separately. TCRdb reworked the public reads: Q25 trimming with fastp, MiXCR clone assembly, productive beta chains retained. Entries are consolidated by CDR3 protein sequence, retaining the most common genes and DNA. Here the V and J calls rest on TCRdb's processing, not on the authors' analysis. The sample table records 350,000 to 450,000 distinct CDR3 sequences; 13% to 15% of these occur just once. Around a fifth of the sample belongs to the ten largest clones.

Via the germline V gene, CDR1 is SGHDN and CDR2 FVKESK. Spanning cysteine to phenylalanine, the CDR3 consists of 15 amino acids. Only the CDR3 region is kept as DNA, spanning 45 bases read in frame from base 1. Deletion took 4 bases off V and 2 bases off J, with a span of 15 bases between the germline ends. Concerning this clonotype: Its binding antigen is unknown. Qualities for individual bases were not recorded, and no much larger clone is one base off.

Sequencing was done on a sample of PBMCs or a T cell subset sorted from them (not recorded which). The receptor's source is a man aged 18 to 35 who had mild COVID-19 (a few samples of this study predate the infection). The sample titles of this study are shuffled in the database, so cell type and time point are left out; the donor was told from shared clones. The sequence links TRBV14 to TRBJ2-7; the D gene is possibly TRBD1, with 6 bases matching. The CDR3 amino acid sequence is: CASSPATDRTYEQYF. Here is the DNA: TGTGCCAGCAGCCCGGCGACGGACAGAACCTACGAGCAGTACTTC.